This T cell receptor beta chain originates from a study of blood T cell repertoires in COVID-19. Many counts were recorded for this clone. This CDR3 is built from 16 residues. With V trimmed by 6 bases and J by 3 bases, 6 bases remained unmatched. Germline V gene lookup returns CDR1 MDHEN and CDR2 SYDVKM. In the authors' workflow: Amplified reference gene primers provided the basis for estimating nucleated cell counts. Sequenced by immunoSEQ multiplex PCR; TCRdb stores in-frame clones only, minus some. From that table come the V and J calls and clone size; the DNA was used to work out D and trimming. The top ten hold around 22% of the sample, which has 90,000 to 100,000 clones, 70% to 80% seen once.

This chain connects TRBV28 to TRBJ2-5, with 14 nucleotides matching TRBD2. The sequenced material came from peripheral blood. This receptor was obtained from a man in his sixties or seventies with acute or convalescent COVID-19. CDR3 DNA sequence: TGTGCCAGCAGGGACGCGGGACTAGCGGGAGAAGAGACCCAGTACTTC. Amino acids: CASRDAGLAGEETQYF.